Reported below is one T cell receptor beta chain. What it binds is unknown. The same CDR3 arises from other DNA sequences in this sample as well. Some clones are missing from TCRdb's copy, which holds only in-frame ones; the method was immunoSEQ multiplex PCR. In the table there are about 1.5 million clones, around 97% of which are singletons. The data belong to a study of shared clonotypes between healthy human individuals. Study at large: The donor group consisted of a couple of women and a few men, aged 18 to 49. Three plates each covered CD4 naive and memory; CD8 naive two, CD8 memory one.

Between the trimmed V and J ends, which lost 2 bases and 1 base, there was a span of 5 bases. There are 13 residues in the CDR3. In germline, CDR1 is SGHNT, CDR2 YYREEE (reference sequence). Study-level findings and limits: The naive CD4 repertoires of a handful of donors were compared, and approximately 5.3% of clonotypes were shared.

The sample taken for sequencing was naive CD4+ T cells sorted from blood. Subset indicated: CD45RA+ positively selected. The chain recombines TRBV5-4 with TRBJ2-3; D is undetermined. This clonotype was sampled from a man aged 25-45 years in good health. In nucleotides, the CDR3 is TGTGCCAGCAGCTTCGGTGGCACAGATACGCAGTATTTT. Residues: CASSFGGTDTQYF.